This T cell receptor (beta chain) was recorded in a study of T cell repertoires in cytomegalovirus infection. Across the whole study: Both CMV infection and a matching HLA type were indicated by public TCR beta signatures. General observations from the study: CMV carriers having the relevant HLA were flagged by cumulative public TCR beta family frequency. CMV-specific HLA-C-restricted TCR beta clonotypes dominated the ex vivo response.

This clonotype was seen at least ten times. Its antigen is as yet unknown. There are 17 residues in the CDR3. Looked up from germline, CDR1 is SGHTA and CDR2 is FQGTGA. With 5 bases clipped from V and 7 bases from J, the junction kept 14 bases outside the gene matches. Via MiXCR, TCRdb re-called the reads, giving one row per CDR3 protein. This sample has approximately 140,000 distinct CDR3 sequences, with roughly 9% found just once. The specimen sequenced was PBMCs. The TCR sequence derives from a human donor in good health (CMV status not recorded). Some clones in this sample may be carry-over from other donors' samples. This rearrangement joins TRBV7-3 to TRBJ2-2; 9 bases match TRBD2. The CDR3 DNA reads TGTGCCAGCAGCCCAACCCCCCGCGGGGGGGAGATCGGGGAGCTGTTTTTT. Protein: CASSPTPRGGEIGELFF.